The clone carrying this T cell receptor beta chain was seen repeatedly, ten times or more. The data stem from a study of kidney transplant recipient with SARS-CoV-2 infection. TCRdb reprocessed the reads with MiXCR, giving one entry per CDR3 protein. Of 200,000 to 300,000 distinct CDR3 sequences in the sample, around 26% were seen once. The CDR3 contains 17 residues. The germline V gene encodes CDR1 LGHDT and CDR2 YNNKEL (reference sequence). Trimming left V 4 bases short and J 1 base short, with 19 bases between. This chain links TRBV3-1 with TRBJ1-1; D is perhaps TRBD1 (5 bases). This sample comprised a blood sample, obtained at baseline and on roughly day 110 from a kidney transplant recipient. The sequence derives from a male patient aged 25-45 years who had COVID-19 and was a kidney transplant recipient. The T cells may partly be graft donor cells. Here the CDR3 reads CASSRSWGGAANTEAFF. The CDR3 coding sequence is TGTGCCAGCAGCCGGTCGTGGGGCGGGGCCGCGAACACTGAAGCTTTCTTT.